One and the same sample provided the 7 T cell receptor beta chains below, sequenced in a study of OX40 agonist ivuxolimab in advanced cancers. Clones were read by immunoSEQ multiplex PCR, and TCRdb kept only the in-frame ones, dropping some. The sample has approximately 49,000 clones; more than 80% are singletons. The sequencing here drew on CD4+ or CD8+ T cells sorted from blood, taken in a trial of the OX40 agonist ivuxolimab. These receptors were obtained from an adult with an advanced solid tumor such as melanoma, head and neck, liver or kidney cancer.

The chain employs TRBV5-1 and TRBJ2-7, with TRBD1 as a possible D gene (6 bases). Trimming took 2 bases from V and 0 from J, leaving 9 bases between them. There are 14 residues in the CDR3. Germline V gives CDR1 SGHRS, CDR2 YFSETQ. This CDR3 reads CASSLSDSSYEQYF. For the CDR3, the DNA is TGCGCCAGCAGCTTATCGGACAGCTCCTACGAGCAGTACTTC.

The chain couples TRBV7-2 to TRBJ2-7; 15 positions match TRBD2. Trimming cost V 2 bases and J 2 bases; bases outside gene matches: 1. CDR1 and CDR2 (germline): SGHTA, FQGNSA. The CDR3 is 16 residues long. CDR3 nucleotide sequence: TGTGCCAGCAGCTTACGGACTAGCGGGGGGGCCTACGAGCAGTACTTC. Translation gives CASSLRTSGGAYEQYF.

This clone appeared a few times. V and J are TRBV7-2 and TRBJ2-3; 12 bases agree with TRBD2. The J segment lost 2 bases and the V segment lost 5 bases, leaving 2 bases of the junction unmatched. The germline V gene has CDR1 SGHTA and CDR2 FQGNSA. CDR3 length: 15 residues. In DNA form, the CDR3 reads TGTGCCAGCAGCCCTAGCGGGGGGGCCACAGATACGCAGTATTTT. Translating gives CASSPSGGATDTQYF.

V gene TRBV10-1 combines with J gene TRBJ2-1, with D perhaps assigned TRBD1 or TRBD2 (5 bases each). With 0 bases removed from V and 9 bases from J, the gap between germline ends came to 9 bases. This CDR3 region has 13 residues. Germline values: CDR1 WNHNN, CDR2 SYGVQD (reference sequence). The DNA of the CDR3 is TGCGCCAGCAGTGAGTCTGGGACGGGTGAGCAGTTCTTC. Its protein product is CASSESGTGEQFF.

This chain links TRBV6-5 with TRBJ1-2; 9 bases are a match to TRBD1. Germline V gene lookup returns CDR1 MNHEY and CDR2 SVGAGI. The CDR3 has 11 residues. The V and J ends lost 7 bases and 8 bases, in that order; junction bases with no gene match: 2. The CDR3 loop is CASKTGGGYTF. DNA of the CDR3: TGTGCCAGCAAAACAGGGGGCGGCTACACCTTC.

The CDR3 DNA reads TGCGCCAGCAGCTTAGGAGCGAATTCACCCCTCCACTTT. It encodes CASSLGANSPLHF. This rearrangement joins TRBV5-1 to TRBJ1-6; no definite D call. V was trimmed by 2 bases and J by 7 bases, leaving 7 bases between them. The CDR3 totals 13 residues. The germline gives CDR1 SGHRS, CDR2 YFSETQ.

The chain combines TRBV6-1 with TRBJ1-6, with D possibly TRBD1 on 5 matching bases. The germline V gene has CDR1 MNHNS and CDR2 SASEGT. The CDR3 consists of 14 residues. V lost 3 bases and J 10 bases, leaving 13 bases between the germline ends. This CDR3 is CASSDERGYSPLHF. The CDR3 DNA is TGTGCCAGCAGTGATGAGCGGGGGTACTCACCCCTCCACTTT.